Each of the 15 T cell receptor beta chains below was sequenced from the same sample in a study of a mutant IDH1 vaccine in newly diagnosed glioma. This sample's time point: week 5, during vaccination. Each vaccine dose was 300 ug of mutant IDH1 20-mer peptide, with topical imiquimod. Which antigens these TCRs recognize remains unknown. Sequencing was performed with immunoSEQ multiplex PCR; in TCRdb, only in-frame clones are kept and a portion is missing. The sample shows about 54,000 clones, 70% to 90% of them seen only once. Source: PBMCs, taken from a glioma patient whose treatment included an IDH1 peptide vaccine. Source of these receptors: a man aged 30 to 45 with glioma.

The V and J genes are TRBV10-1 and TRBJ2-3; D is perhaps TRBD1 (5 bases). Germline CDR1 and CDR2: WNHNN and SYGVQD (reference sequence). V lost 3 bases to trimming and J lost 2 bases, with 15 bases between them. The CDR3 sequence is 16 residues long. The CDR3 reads CASSELLGAITDTQYF. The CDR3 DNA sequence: TGCGCCAGCAGTGAACTCCTTGGGGCTATCACAGATACGCAGTATTTT.

The CDR3 coding sequence is TGTGCCAGCAGTTACTCCCTGGTGGGGGCCACGTACGAGCAGTACTTC. This codes for CASSYSLVGATYEQYF. The chain employs TRBV6-5 and TRBJ2-7; a weak D match, TRBD1 (6 bases). Trimming left V 0 bases short and J 4 bases short, with 16 bases between. In germline, CDR1 is MNHEY, CDR2 SVGAGI. The CDR3 is 16 residues long.

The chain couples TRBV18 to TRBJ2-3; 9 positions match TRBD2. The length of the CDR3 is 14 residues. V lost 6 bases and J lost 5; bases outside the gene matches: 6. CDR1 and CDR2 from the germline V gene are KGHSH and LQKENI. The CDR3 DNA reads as TGTGCCAGCTCCCCGCCTAGCGGGGTAGATACGCAGTATTTT. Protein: CASSPPSGVDTQYF.

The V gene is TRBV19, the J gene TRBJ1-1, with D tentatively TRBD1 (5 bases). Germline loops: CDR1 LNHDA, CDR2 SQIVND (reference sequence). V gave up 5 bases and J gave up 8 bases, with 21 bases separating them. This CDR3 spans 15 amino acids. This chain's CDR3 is CASSPRVGYLVEAFF. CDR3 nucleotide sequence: TGTGCCAGTAGTCCCAGGGTGGGATACCTGGTGGAAGCTTTCTTT.

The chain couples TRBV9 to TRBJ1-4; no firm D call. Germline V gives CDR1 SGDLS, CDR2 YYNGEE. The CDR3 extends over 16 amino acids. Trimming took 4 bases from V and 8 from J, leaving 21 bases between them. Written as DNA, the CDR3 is TGTGCCAGCAGCTCCGGGGTGTCCCCGGGGAAGGAAAAACTGTTTTTT. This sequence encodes CASSSGVSPGKEKLFF.

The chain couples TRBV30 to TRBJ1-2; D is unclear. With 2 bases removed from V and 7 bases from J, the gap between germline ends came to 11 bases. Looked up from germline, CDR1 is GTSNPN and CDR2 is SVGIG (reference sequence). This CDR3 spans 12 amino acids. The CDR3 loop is CAWSKSWVGYTF. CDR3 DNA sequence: TGTGCCTGGAGTAAGTCCTGGGTTGGCTACACCTTC.

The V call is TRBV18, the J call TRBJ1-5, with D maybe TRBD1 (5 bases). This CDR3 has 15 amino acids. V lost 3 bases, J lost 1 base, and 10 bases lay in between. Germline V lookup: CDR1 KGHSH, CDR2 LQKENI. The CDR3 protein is CASSPGTESNQPQHF. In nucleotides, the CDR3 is TGTGCCAGCTCACCCGGGACGGAGAGCAATCAGCCCCAGCATTTT.

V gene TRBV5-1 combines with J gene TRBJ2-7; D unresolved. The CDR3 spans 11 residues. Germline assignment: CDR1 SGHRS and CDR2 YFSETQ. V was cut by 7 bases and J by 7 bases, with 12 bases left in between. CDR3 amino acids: CASRYGSEQYF. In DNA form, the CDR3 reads TGCGCCAGCCGTTATGGTTCAGAGCAGTACTTC.

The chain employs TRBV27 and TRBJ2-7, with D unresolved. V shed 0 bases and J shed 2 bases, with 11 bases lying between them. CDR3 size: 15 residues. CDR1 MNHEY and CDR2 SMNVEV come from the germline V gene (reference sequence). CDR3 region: CASSLSNSVTYEQYF. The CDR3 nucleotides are TGTGCCAGCAGTTTATCGAATAGTGTTACCTACGAGCAGTACTTC.

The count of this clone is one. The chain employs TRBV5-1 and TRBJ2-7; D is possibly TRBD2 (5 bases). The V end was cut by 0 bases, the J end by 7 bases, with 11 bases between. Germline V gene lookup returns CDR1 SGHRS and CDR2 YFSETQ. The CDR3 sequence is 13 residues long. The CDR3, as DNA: TGCGCCAGCAGCTTGGACCGGGATGGAGAGCAGTACTTC. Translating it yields CASSLDRDGEQYF.

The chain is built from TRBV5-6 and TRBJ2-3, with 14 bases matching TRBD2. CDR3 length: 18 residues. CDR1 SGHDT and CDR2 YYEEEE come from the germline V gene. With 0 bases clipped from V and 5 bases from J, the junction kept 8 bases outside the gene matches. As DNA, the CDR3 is TGTGCCAGCAGCTTGGGACTAGCGGGGGGGCCGACATTAGATACGCAGTATTTT. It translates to CASSLGLAGGPTLDTQYF.

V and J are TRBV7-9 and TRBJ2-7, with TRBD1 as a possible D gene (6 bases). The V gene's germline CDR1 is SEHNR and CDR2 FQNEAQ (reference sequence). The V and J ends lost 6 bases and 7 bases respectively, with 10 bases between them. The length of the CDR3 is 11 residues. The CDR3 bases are TGTGCCAGCAGAAAAGACAGGGAGCAGTACTTC. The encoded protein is CASRKDREQYF.

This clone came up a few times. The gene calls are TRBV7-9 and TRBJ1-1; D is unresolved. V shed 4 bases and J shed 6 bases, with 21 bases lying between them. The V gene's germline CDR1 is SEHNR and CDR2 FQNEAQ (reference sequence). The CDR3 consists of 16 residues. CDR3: CASSWRAQQNIPEAFF. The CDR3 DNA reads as TGTGCCAGCAGCTGGCGGGCGCAGCAGAACATCCCTGAAGCTTTCTTT.

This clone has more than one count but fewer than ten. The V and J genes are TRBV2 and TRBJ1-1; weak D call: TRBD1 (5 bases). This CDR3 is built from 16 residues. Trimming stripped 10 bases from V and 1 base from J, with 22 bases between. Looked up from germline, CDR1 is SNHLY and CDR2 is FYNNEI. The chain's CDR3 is CATPWGTFRANTEAFF. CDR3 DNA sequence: TGTGCCACCCCTTGGGGCACATTCCGGGCGAACACTGAAGCTTTCTTT.

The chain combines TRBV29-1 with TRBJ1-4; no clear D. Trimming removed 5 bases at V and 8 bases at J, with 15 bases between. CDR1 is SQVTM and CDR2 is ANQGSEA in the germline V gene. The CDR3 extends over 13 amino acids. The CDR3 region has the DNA TGCAGCGTTCGCGGGGAGGGTGGGGAAAAACTGTTTTTT. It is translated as CSVRGEGGEKLFF.